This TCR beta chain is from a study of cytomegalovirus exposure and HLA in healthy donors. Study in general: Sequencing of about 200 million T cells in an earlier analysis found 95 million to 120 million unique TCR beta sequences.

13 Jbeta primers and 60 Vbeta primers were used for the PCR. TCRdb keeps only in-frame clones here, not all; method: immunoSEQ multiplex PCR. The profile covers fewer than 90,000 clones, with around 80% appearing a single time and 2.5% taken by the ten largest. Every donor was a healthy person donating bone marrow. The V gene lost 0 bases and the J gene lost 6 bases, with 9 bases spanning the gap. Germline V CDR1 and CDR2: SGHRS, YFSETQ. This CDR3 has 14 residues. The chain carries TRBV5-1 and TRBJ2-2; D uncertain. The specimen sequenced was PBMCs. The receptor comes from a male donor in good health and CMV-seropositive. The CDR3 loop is CASSLVGGAGELFF. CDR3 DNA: TGCGCCAGCAGCTTGGTTGGTGGAGCCGGGGAGCTGTTTTTT.